This TCR beta chain was captured in a study of radiotherapy plus CTLA-4 blockade in lung cancer. Profiling relied on immunoSEQ multiplex PCR, and the TCRdb table lists in-frame clones only, not all of them. The profile covers 90,000 to 130,000 clones, with more than 75% appearing a single time and around 3% taken by the ten largest. The CDR3 loop spans 15 amino acids. V was cut by 6 bases and J by 0 bases, with 14 bases left in between. Germline V gene lookup returns CDR1 SNHLY and CDR2 FYNNEI. The material was peripheral blood, obtained from a patient treated with radiotherapy plus ipilimumab. This receptor was taken from a human donor with non-small cell lung cancer that progressed on radiotherapy plus ipilimumab. Some clones in this sample may be carry-over from other donors' samples. The chain is built from TRBV2 and TRBJ1-2, with unresolved D. The CDR3 reads CASRATREANYGYTF. In DNA, the CDR3 is TGTGCCAGCAGGGCCACGCGGGAAGCTAACTATGGCTACACCTTC.